These 14 T cell receptor beta chains originate from one sample sequenced in a study of blood T cell repertoires in COVID-19. The assay was immunoSEQ multiplex PCR, and TCRdb's table has in-frame clones only and misses some. Here the sample spans a few hundred thousand clones, around 86% being singletons. The sequenced sample was peripheral blood. These receptors came from a young man who had recovered from COVID-19.

V gene TRBV5-1 combines with J gene TRBJ2-1; D gene unclear. The CDR3 is made up of 12 amino acids. Trimming shortened V by 4 bases and J by 3 bases, and 5 bases separated the two germline ends. The germline V gene has CDR1 SGHRS and CDR2 YFSETQ. The CDR3, as DNA: TGCGCCAGCAGCCTTAGCTACAATGAGCAGTTCTTC. It specifies CASSLSYNEQFF.

CDR3 in amino acids: CASSPTGPVDTEAFF. In DNA, the CDR3 is TGTGCCAGCAGCCCCACAGGGCCGGTGGACACTGAAGCTTTCTTT. V usage is TRBV9 and J usage is TRBJ1-1; weak D call: TRBD1 (6 bases). CDR3 length: 15 residues. Germline loops: CDR1 SGDLS, CDR2 YYNGEE. Trimming removed 4 bases at V and 3 bases at J, with 16 bases between.

The count of this clone is one. For the CDR3, the DNA is TGCACCAGCGGAAAACTAGCGGGGGGGCCTCATTATAATGAGCAGTTCTTC. Amino acids: CTSGKLAGGPHYNEQFF. The chain joins TRBV1 to TRBJ2-1; the table's D gene call, TRBD2, was not cross checked with the DNA. TRBV1 is shown as a pseudogene. CDR3 length: 17 residues.

This sequence joins TRBV6-5 and TRBJ2-6; tentative D call: TRBD1 (5 bases). Germline V gene lookup returns CDR1 MNHEY and CDR2 SVGAGI. The CDR3 sequence is 15 residues long. V lost 6 bases and J lost 1, with 10 bases in between. The DNA for the CDR3 is TGTGCCAGCAGCCAAGGACATTCTGGGGCCAACGTCCTGACTTTC. Translation: CASSQGHSGANVLTF.

This clone has ten or more counts. The rearrangement uses TRBV11-2 and TRBJ2-5; 12 bases agree with TRBD2. The CDR3 loop spans 17 amino acids. Trimming removed 1 base from V and 5 bases from J; junction bases left unmatched: 8. The germline gives CDR1 SGHAT, CDR2 FQNNGV. The CDR3 loop is CASSLALAGGPGETQYF. The DNA of the CDR3 is TGTGCCAGCAGCTTAGCTCTAGCGGGGGGGCCAGGGGAGACCCAGTACTTC.

The chain recombines TRBV29-1 with TRBJ2-5; D might be TRBD2 (6 bases). Between the trimmed V and J ends, which lost 4 bases and 4 bases, there was a span of 16 bases. CDR3 length equals 14 residues. Germline loops: CDR1 SQVTM, CDR2 ANQGSEA. In DNA, the CDR3 is TGCAGCGTTGTCCCGGGACTTGCCGGAGAGACCCAGTACTTC. Translated, it gives CSVVPGLAGETQYF.

This clone is a singleton in its sample. The chain recombines TRBV7-9 with TRBJ1-2, with 7 bases that match TRBD1. This CDR3 is built from 14 residues. Germline assignment: CDR1 SEHNR and CDR2 FQNEAQ (reference sequence). V lost 0 bases to trimming and J lost 11 bases; unmatched junction nucleotides: 9. CDR3 sequence: CASSLAPGQPFYTF. Here the CDR3 DNA reads TGTGCCAGCAGCTTAGCGCCGGGACAGCCCTTTTACACCTTC. The full variable domain, with the rest looked up from reference TRBV7-9 and TRBJ1-2, is DTGVSQNPRHKITKRGQNVTFRCDPISEHNRLYWYRQTLGQGPEFLTYFQNEAQLEKSRLLSDRFSAERPKGSFSTLEIQRTEQGDSAMYLCASSLAPGQPFYTFGSGTRLTVV.

The genes are TRBV3-1 (or the pseudogene TRBV3-2) and TRBJ1-6; 7 bases match TRBD1. Germline CDR1 and CDR2: LGHDT and YNNKEL (reference sequence). The CDR3 contains 15 residues. The ends lost 5 bases at V and 8 bases at J; junction bases unmatched: 9. The CDR3 here is CASSSQGGWDSPLHF. CDR3 nucleotide sequence: TGTGCCAGCAGCTCCCAGGGGGGATGGGATTCACCCCTCCACTTT.

The chain combines TRBV12-3 or TRBV12-4 with TRBJ2-7, with 7 positions matching TRBD1. J was trimmed by 3 bases and V by 6 bases; bases with no gene match: 5. There are 13 residues in the CDR3. The CDR3 sequence: CASRADRYYEQYF. As DNA, the CDR3 is TGTGCCAGCAGAGCGGACAGGTACTACGAGCAGTACTTC.

The CDR3 nucleotides are TGCAGCGTTGAAGCCAGACAGGGAAAAGTAGGCTACACCTTC. The encoded protein is CSVEARQGKVGYTF. The J gene is TRBJ1-2, the V gene TRBV29-1; the match to TRBD1 covers 7 bases. Germline CDR1 reads SQVTM; CDR2 reads ANQGSEA. V lost 1 base, J lost 8 bases, and 10 bases stayed unmatched. The CDR3 contains 14 residues. Together with reference TRBV29-1 and TRBJ1-2, the CDR3 gives the full variable domain: SAVISQKPSRDICQRGTSLTIQCQVDSQVTMMFWYRQQPGQSLTLIATANQGSEATYESGFVIDKFPISRPNLTFSTLTVSNMSPEDSSIYLCSVEARQGKVGYTFGSGTRLTVV.

The rearrangement joins TRBV2 to TRBJ2-5; TRBD2 matches at 12 bases. The CDR3 is 18 amino acids. CDR1 and CDR2 (germline): SNHLY, FYNNEI. Trimming cost V 0 bases and J 6 bases; bases outside gene matches: 11. CDR3 nucleotides: TGTGCCAGCAGTGAAGCGGGTACTAGCGGGGGGCCGGGAAAGACCCAGTACTTC. Protein: CASSEAGTSGGPGKTQYF.

CDR3 sequence reads: CASSAVNTGELFF. CDR3 DNA sequence: TGTGCCAGTAGTGCGGTGAACACCGGGGAGCTGTTTTTT. V gene TRBV19 combines with J gene TRBJ2-2, with D unresolved. V lost 5 bases, J lost 1 base, and 5 bases lay in between. CDR1 and CDR2 from the germline V gene are LNHDA and SQIVND (reference sequence). The CDR3 loop spans 13 amino acids.

This clone appeared a single time. J is TRBJ2-7 and V is TRBV4-1, with D unclear. Germline V lookup: CDR1 MGHRA, CDR2 YSYEKL. The V end lost 1 base, the J end lost 1 base, and 8 bases lay between the germline ends. This CDR3 region has 14 residues. CDR3 residues: CASSQGVQSYEQYF. The DNA of the CDR3 is TGCGCCAGCAGCCAAGGGGTACAGTCCTACGAGCAGTACTTC.

The chain employs TRBV6-5 and TRBJ1-5; TRBD1 aligns across 9 bases. Losses at the gene ends were 3 bases for V and 1 base for J; bases not matched to a gene: 4. This CDR3 contains 16 residues. The germline V gene encodes CDR1 MNHEY and CDR2 SVGAGI. CDR3 protein: CASSYYRGQSNQPQHF. DNA for the CDR3: TGTGCCAGCAGTTATTACAGGGGGCAAAGCAATCAGCCCCAGCATTTT.